This T cell receptor beta chain was profiled in a study of CD8 T cells in ankylosing spondylitis. Broader study findings: Clones that were linked to disease were CD8+ and were relatively rare in peripheral blood. Researchers reportedly found disease-linked clones significantly enriched in matched ankylosing spondylitis synovial fluid. A subset of motif variants has previously been described in the synovial fluid and blood of reactive arthritis.

This CDR3 has 14 residues. Germline V CDR1 and CDR2: SQVTM, ANQGSEA. Trimming took 5 bases from V and 1 from J; bases not matched to a gene: 4. On this clonotype itself: Its target is unknown.

TCR beta libraries were made by quantitative 5'-RACE with molecular barcodes. TCRdb re-called the 5' RACE reads through MiXCR, storing one row per CDR3 protein. The sample yields approximately 200,000 distinct CDR3 sequences, around 13% seen once. The sequenced material came from blood, either unsorted or a sorted T cell fraction (not recorded which). The receptor was derived from a male donor with ankylosing spondylitis or in good health (not recorded which). The chain joins TRBV29-1 to TRBJ2-2, with 7 bases lining up with TRBD2. The CDR3 region has the DNA TGCAGCGTTAGCGGGACTGAGAACACCGGGGAGCTGTTTTTT. Its translation is CSVSGTENTGELFF.